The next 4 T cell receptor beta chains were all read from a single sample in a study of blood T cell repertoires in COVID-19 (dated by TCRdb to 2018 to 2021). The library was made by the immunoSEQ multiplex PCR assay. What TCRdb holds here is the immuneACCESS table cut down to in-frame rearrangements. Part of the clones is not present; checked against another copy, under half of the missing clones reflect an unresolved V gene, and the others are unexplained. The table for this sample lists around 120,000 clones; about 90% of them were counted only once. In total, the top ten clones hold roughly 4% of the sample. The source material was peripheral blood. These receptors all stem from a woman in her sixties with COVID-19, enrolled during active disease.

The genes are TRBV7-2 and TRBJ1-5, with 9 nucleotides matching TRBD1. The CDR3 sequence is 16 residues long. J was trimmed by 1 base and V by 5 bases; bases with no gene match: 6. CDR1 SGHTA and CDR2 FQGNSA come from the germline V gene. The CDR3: CASSPDGTGSNQPQHF. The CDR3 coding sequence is TGTGCCAGCAGCCCAGATGGGACAGGGAGCAATCAGCCCCAGCATTTT.

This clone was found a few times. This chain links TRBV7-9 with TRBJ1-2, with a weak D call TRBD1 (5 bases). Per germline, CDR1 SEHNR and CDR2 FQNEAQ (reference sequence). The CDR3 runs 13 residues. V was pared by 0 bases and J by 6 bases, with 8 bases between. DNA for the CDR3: TGTGCCAGCAGCTTAGCAGGGGAAAATGGCTACACCTTC. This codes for CASSLAGENGYTF.

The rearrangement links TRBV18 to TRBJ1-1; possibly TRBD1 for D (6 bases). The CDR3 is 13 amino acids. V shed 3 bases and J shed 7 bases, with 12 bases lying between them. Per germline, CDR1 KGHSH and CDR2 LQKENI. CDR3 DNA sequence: TGTGCCAGCTCACCCGGGGGGCTAAGTGAAGCTTTCTTT. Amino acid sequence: CASSPGGLSEAFF.

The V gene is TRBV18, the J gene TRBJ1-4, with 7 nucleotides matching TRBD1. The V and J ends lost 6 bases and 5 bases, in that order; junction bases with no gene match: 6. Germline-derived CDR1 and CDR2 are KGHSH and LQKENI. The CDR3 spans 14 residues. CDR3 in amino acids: CASSPRQGNEKLFF. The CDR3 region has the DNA TGTGCCAGCTCTCCCCGACAGGGAAATGAAAAACTGTTTTTT.